The present T cell receptor beta chain was sequenced within a study of blood T cells in healthy people across ages. Next came a second PCR, run for about 6 to 12 cycles, which used a sample-barcoded 5' primer along with a J-beta primer mix. TCRdb ran MiXCR on the 5' RACE reads and lists one entry per CDR3 protein. The top ten hold roughly 10% of the sample, which has about 1.6 million distinct CDR3 sequences, roughly 32% seen once. Germline V gene data show CDR1 as DFQATT and CDR2 as SNEGSKA (reference sequence). The CDR3 consists of 15 residues. J gave up 0 bases and V 4 bases, and 8 bases lay outside the gene matches.

The material sequenced was blood. The gene calls are TRBV20-1 and TRBJ2-7; 8 bases align to TRBD2. The TCR was taken from a young woman in good health. As DNA, the CDR3 is TGCAGTGCTACGAACCCCAGCGGGAGCTCCTACGAGCAGTACTTC. Its protein product is CSATNPSGSSYEQYF.